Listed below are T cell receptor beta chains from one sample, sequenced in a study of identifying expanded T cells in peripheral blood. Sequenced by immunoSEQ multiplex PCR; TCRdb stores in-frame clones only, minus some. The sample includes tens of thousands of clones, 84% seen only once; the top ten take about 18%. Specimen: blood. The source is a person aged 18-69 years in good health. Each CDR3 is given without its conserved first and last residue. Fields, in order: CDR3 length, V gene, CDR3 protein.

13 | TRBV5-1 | ASSHSENCTDTQY
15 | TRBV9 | ASSFAPSGSYYNEQF
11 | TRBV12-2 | ASRFCASYEQY
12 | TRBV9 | ASSAAGGNTEAF
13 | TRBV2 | ASSGEGPGLGEQY
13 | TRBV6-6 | ASSIGTGITGELF
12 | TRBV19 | ASKEAVELGEQY
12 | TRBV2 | ASTLTANTGELF
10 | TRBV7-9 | ASSFRGQGYT
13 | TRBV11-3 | ASSLGGTNTGELF
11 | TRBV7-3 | ASSLTDNTEAF
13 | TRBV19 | ASSARQGGVETQY
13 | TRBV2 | ASSENSGRGGELF
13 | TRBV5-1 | ASSLAMGQGEKLF
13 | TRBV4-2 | ASSQEAGGLYEQY
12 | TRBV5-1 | ASSLGTSYNEQF
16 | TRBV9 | ASSVSGTGIDSGNTIY
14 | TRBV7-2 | ASSLAGTGGGDEQF
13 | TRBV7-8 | ASSLSRQGGGGYT
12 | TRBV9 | ASSVTGGSSEQY
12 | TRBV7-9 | ASIPDMTQNTIY
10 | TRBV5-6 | ASSTTGSEAF
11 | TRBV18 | ASSRQGADTQY
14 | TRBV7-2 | ASSPSSGRPLYEQY
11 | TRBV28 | ASSQTVNTEAF
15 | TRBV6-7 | ASSYSNASEMRNIQY
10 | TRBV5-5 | ASSPRGVPPD
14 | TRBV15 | ATSREGGRGIETQY
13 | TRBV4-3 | ASSRRTSSYNEQF
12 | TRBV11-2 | ASSHVPLGREQY
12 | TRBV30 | AWMGSWGTDTQY
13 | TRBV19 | ASSISGGQNTEAF
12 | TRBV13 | ASSPQPGFLEQF
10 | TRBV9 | ASSDSNYGYT
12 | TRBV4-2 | ASSQGIIADTQY
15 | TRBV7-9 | ASSLAGQANSGNTIY
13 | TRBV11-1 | ASSLASISSYEQY
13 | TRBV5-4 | ASSLFQGAGYGYT
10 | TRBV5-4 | ASSLGDTEAF
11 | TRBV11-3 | ASSLTDRGEAF
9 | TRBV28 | ASSLLLEQF
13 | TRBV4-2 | ASSPGTGTDNEQF
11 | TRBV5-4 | ASSSGLVNEQF
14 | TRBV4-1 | ASSQGVGANTGELF